The entry below gives a single T cell receptor (beta chain) sequence along with its context. This sample was taken from a study of CD8 T cells in Susac syndrome. The ends were cut back, 3 bases at V and 3 bases at J, with 12 bases in the middle. Germline values: CDR1 DFQATT, CDR2 SNEGSKA (reference sequence). The CDR3 totals 14 residues. A quantity of about 0.45 to 1 ug RNA underwent reverse transcription using random hexamers. Via MiXCR, TCRdb re-called the immunoSEQ multiplex PCR reads, giving one row per CDR3 protein. Among roughly 170,000 distinct CDR3 sequences listed, roughly 92% were seen once.

The sequence came from a human donor with multiple sclerosis. The sequenced material came from CD4+ T cells from PBMCs. The chain links TRBV20-1 to TRBJ1-5; D remains unclear. This CDR3 reads CSARTTRANQPQHF. CDR3 sequence (DNA): TGCAGTGCTAGGACTACAAGAGCCAATCAGCCCCAGCATTTT.